Shown below are 24 T cell receptor beta chains from a single sample sequenced in a study of vaccination effects on CD4 cells after COVID-19. Before sequencing took place, the ViraFEST assay used viral peptide pools to expand antigen-specific CD4+ T cells. The culture ran for 10 days, and then CD4+ T cells were isolated. Each participant was administered two doses of either the BNT162b2 or the mRNA-1273 vaccine. Which antigens these TCRs recognize remains unknown. The protocol was immunoSEQ multiplex PCR, while the TCRdb copy is restricted to in-frame clones and leaves out a portion. The sample has about 32,000 clones, around 70% seen once. The sample here was CD4+ T cells from PBMCs cultured with HCoV-229E spike peptides, taken after COVID-19 vaccination. These receptors were obtained from a human donor who received a COVID-19 vaccine.

This rearrangement joins TRBV30 to TRBJ2-3; D unresolved. The CDR3 is 12 residues long. Germline assignment: CDR1 GTSNPN and CDR2 SVGIG (reference sequence). The V end lost 0 bases, the J end lost 5 bases, and 6 bases lay between the germline ends. CDR3 nucleotide sequence: TGTGCCTGGAGTGTCCTGGGAGATACGCAGTATTTT. It specifies CAWSVLGDTQYF.

This clone has only a few counts. The chain links TRBV14 to TRBJ1-1; the D is unclear. CDR1 and CDR2 (germline): SGHDN, FVKESK. This CDR3 has 14 amino acids. V lost 0 bases and J lost 5, with 10 bases in between. CDR3 residues: CASSQDAFKTEAFF. DNA for the CDR3: TGTGCCAGCAGCCAAGACGCTTTTAAGACTGAAGCTTTCTTT.

The V call is TRBV19, the J call TRBJ2-1; TRBD1 agrees at 7 bases. Germline-derived CDR1 and CDR2 are LNHDA and SQIVND (reference sequence). V was pared by 3 bases and J by 8 bases, with 7 bases of the junction left unmatched. The CDR3 runs 14 residues. The CDR3 reads CASSINRGDYEQFF. Here the CDR3 DNA reads TGTGCCAGTAGTATCAACAGGGGAGACTATGAGCAGTTCTTC. The whole variable domain, remainder taken from reference TRBV19 and TRBJ2-1, is DGGITQSPKYLFRKEGQNVTLSCEQNLNHDAMYWYRQDPGQGLRLIYYSQIVNDFQKGDIAEGYSVSREKKESFPLTVTSAQKNPTAFYLCASSINRGDYEQFFGPGTRLTVL.

The chain carries TRBV5-6 and TRBJ1-2; the D is unclear. This CDR3 is built from 16 residues. Germline V gives CDR1 SGHDT, CDR2 YYEEEE. V shed 4 bases and J shed 4 bases, with 20 bases lying between them. Here the CDR3 DNA reads TGTGCCAGCAGCCCAATTACCTTACAAGAGACCTATGGCTACACCTTC. Translating gives CASSPITLQETYGYTF.

This clone was found a few times. V usage is TRBV5-6 and J usage is TRBJ1-2; tentatively, D is TRBD1 (5 bases). Germline V gene lookup returns CDR1 SGHDT and CDR2 YYEEEE. V shed 2 bases and J shed 7 bases, with 18 bases lying between them. This CDR3 region has 15 residues. The CDR3 DNA reads TGTGCCAGCAGCTTACGAATGGGGAGGGGAGTTGGCTACACCTTC. Protein: CASSLRMGRGVGYTF.

V usage is TRBV19 and J usage is TRBJ2-7; TRBD1 aligns across 10 bases. The length of the CDR3 is 12 residues. The V gene end was trimmed by 11 bases and the J gene end by 3 bases; junction bases not matched to a gene: 4. Germline lookup yields CDR1 LNHDA and CDR2 SQIVND (reference sequence). CDR3 residues: CASRTGGYEQYF. The CDR3 nucleotides are TGTGCCTCAAGGACAGGGGGCTACGAGCAGTACTTC.

Relative to its sample, this clone is medium-sized. The CDR3 sequence: CASSFQRDRDEQFF. CDR3 DNA: TGCGCCAGCAGCTTCCAGCGGGATCGGGATGAGCAGTTCTTC. The gene calls are TRBV5-1 and TRBJ2-1, with 7 bases that match TRBD2. Germline V gene sequence: CDR1 SGHRS, CDR2 YFSETQ. With V trimmed by 2 bases and J by 8 bases, 7 bases remained unmatched. There are 14 residues in the CDR3.

The V and J genes are TRBV7-8 and TRBJ2-3; no firm D call. Germline values: CDR1 SGHVS, CDR2 FQNEAQ. Trimming cost V 1 base and J 2 bases, with 7 bases left between them. The CDR3 spans 14 residues. CDR3 region: CASSLGFSTDTQYF. As DNA, the CDR3 is TGTGCCAGCAGCTTAGGTTTTTCCACAGATACGCAGTATTTT. The variable domain in full, completed from reference TRBV7-8 and TRBJ2-3, reads GAGVSQSPRYKVAKRGQDVALRCDPISGHVSLFWYQQALGQGPEFLTYFQNEAQLDKSGLPSDRFFAERPEGSVSTLKIQRTQQEDSAVYLCASSLGFSTDTQYFGPGTRLTVL.

The chain combines TRBV11-2 with TRBJ2-1; 10 nucleotides align to TRBD2. V was pared by 5 bases and J by 7 bases, with 14 bases of the junction left unmatched. CDR1 is SGHAT, CDR2 FQNNGV, per germline. The CDR3 is made up of 17 amino acids. The CDR3 loop reads CASSRLASGSLGNEQFF. The CDR3, as DNA: TGTGCCAGCAGCCGTTTAGCTAGCGGGAGCTTGGGGAATGAGCAGTTCTTC.

The chain joins TRBV6-2 or TRBV6-3 to TRBJ2-7, with 9 bases fitting TRBD2. CDR1 and CDR2 from the germline V gene are MNHEY and SVGEGT. The CDR3 totals 17 residues. V lost 3 bases, J lost 2 bases, and 11 bases stayed unmatched. CDR3 nucleotide sequence: TGTGCCAGCAGTTATCGTGCTAGCGGGACATACGCCTACGAGCAGTACTTC. Protein: CASSYRASGTYAYEQYF.

V is TRBV5-1 and J is TRBJ2-7; 8 bases agree with TRBD1. With 2 bases clipped from V and 2 bases from J, the junction kept 6 bases outside the gene matches. The CDR3 is made up of 15 amino acids. Germline values: CDR1 SGHRS, CDR2 YFSETQ. Written as DNA, the CDR3 is TGCGCCAGCAGCTTAGCAGGGGACAGGACCTACGAGCAGTACTTC. Translating it yields CASSLAGDRTYEQYF.

The chain joins TRBV30 to TRBJ2-1; 12 bases fit TRBD2. The V gene end was trimmed by 2 bases and the J gene end by 8 bases; junction bases not matched to a gene: 10. Germline V gene lookup returns CDR1 GTSNPN and CDR2 SVGIG (reference sequence). This CDR3 contains 16 residues. The CDR3 region has the DNA TGTGCCTGGAGTCCGGGACTAGCGGGCTCTGGAGATGAGCAGTTCTTC. It yields the protein CAWSPGLAGSGDEQFF.

The chain uses TRBV11-2 and TRBJ2-1; TRBD1 might be the D (6 bases). Germline V gene sequence: CDR1 SGHAT, CDR2 FQNNGV. The length of the CDR3 is 16 residues. Trimming pared 5 bases from V and 3 bases from J, leaving 17 bases between. This chain's CDR3 is CASSQLGGGNYNEQFF. For the CDR3, the DNA is TGTGCCAGCAGCCAGTTAGGGGGTGGGAACTACAATGAGCAGTTCTTC.

This chain joins TRBV10-1 and TRBJ2-5; TRBD2 might be the D (6 bases). Germline V CDR1 and CDR2: WNHNN, SYGVQD (reference sequence). With 0 bases removed from V and 4 bases from J, the gap between germline ends came to 9 bases. CDR3 length equals 14 residues. The CDR3, as DNA: TGCGCCAGCAGTGAGTCGAGGGGAGGAGAGACCCAGTACTTC. Translation gives CASSESRGGETQYF.

V and J are TRBV5-1 and TRBJ1-2, with 7 bases that match TRBD1. Looked up from germline, CDR1 is SGHRS and CDR2 is YFSETQ. This CDR3 has 14 amino acids. Losses at the gene ends were 4 bases for V and 2 bases for J; bases not matched to a gene: 5. In DNA form, the CDR3 reads TGCGCCAGCAGCGCTTCAGGGGGGAACTATGGCTACACCTTC. Translating gives CASSASGGNYGYTF.

The chain has TRBV2 and TRBJ2-7; D is ambiguous. Germline-derived CDR1 and CDR2 are SNHLY and FYNNEI. The V and J ends lost 6 bases and 2 bases respectively, with 17 bases between them. This CDR3 has 15 amino acids. The CDR3 DNA is TGTGCCAGCAGACCCCAGGCGTATGGAACCTACGAGCAGTACTTC. It codes for CASRPQAYGTYEQYF.

This clone was seen only once. This chain joins TRBV7-8 and TRBJ2-1; D is unclear. The CDR3 sequence is 14 residues long. V lost 5 bases and J lost 10, with 18 bases in between. Germline loops: CDR1 SGHVS, CDR2 FQNEAQ. The CDR3 region is CASSLPGPGREQFF. The CDR3 region has the DNA TGTGCCAGCAGCCTTCCGGGCCCCGGTCGGGAGCAGTTCTTC.

This clone is labeled as medium-sized (0.01 to 0.1%). The rearrangement links TRBV7-2 to TRBJ1-5; D remains ambiguous. CDR1 SGHTA and CDR2 FQGNSA come from the germline V gene. The CDR3 is 13 residues long. Deletions cut 6 bases from V and 1 base from J, with 7 bases between. Here the CDR3 DNA reads TGTGCCAGCAGTCGGTCCAGCAATCAGCCCCAGCATTTT. Translation: CASSRSSNQPQHF. The whole variable domain, remainder taken from reference TRBV7-2 and TRBJ1-5, is GAGVSQSPSNKVTEKGKDVELRCDPISGHTALYWYRQSLGQGLEFLIYFQGNSAPDKSGLPSDRFSAERTGGSVSTLTIQRTQQEDSAVYLCASSRSSNQPQHFGDGTRLSIL.

The chain combines TRBV19 with TRBJ2-5, with a tentative D call TRBD1 (6 bases). This CDR3 spans 14 amino acids. CDR1 LNHDA and CDR2 SQIVND come from the germline V gene (reference sequence). V shed 1 base and J shed 5 bases, with 11 bases lying between them. Here the CDR3 DNA reads TGTGCCAGTAGTATAGTGACAGGAGGTGAGACCCAGTACTTC. It codes for CASSIVTGGETQYF.

The chain is built from TRBV3-1 (or the pseudogene TRBV3-2) and TRBJ2-1; D unclear. Germline V gene lookup returns CDR1 LGHDT and CDR2 YNNKEL (reference sequence). The CDR3 is 16 residues long. V was trimmed by 0 bases and J by 7 bases, leaving 16 bases between them. CDR3 residues: CASSQESRAYGNEQFF. The CDR3 nucleotides are TGTGCCAGCAGCCAAGAATCTAGGGCCTATGGGAATGAGCAGTTCTTC.

The V gene is TRBV3-1 (or the pseudogene TRBV3-2), the J gene TRBJ2-5, with 15 bases fitting TRBD2. The CDR3 is 19 residues long. V lost 2 bases and J lost 7; bases outside the gene matches: 14. Germline CDR1 and CDR2: LGHDT and YNNKEL (reference sequence). The CDR3 DNA sequence: TGTGCCAGCAGCCAAAAACCCCCCGGACTAGCGGGAGGGCCGGGGACCCAGTACTTC. This codes for CASSQKPPGLAGGPGTQYF.

The V call is TRBV18, the J call TRBJ1-1; the D is unclear. V lost 1 base to trimming and J lost 2 bases, with 2 bases between them. This CDR3 has 12 residues. Germline V gene lookup returns CDR1 KGHSH and CDR2 LQKENI. CDR3 bases: TGTGCCAGCTCACCACGAAACACTGAAGCTTTCTTT. Protein: CASSPRNTEAFF.

This chain joins TRBV6-5 and TRBJ1-2; TRBD1 matches at 7 bases. Germline V lookup: CDR1 MNHEY, CDR2 SVGAGI. The CDR3 runs to 14 residues. Trimming removed 6 bases from V and 8 bases from J; junction bases left unmatched: 12. The CDR3 sequence: CASRGGGSSGGYTF. Written as DNA, the CDR3 is TGTGCCAGCAGGGGAGGGGGCTCATCAGGAGGCTACACCTTC.

V and J are TRBV25-1 and TRBJ1-2; tentatively, D is TRBD1 (5 bases). CDR1 MGHDK and CDR2 SYGVNS come from the germline V gene. Trimming removed 2 bases at V and 0 bases at J, with 10 bases between. This CDR3 spans 15 amino acids. CDR3 sequence reads: CASSEHLGANYGYTF. CDR3 DNA: TGTGCCAGCAGTGAACACCTGGGGGCTAACTATGGCTACACCTTC.